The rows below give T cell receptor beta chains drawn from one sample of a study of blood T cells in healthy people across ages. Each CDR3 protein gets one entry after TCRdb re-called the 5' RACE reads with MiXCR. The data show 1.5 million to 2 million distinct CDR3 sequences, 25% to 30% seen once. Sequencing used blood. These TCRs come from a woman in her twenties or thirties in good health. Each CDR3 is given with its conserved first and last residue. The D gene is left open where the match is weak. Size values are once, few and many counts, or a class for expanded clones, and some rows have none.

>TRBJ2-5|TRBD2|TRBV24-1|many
CATSGDGGEETQYF
TGTGCCACCAGTGGTGACGGGGGGGAAGAGACCCAGTACTTC
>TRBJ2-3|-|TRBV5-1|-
CASSLYPRADTQYF
TGCGCCAGCAGCTTATATCCCAGGGCAGATACGCAGTATTTT
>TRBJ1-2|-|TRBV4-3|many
CASSQDLDGGYTF
TGCGCCAGCAGCCAAGATCTTGACGGGGGCTACACCTTC
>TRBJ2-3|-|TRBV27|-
CASSPAGYTQYF
TGTGCCAGCAGTCCCGCAGGGTATACGCAGTATTTT
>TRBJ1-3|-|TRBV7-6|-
CASSPRAGSGNTIYF
TGTGCCAGCAGCCCCCGAGCGGGCTCTGGAAACACCATATATTTT
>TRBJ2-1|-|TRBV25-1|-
CASSEGSGEQFF
TGTGCCAGCAGTGAAGGGTCCGGTGAGCAGTTCTTC
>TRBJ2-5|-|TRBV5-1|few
CASSLGGLVRETQYF
TGCGCCAGCAGCTTGGGAGGACTCGTCCGTGAGACCCAGTACTTC
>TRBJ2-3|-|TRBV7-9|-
CASSSPWPTDTQYF
TGTGCCAGCAGCTCCCCCTGGCCCACAGATACGCAGTATTTT
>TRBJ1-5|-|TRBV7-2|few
CASSLYGDQPQHF
TGTGCCAGCAGCTTGTACGGGGACCAGCCCCAGCATTTT
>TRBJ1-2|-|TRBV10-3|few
CAITGPGLNYGYTF
TGTGCCATCACGGGCCCAGGGCTTAACTATGGCTACACCTTC
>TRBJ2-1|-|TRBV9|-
CASSVLGGRQETQFF
TGTGCCAGCAGCGTACTTGGGGGCAGACAAGAGACCCAGTTCTTC
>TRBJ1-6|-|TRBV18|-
CASSPEQASSPLHF
TGTGCCAGCTCACCTGAACAGGCCAGTTCACCCCTCCACTTT
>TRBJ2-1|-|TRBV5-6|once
CASSLGVGYDEQFF
TGTGCCAGCAGCTTGGGGGTAGGCTACGATGAGCAGTTCTTC
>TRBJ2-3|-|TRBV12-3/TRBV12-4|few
CASSPLYISNTQYF
TGTGCCAGCAGCCCCTTATACATATCAAATACGCAGTATTTT
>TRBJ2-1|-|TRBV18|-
CASSRLAVSSYNEQFF
TGTGCCAGCTCTCGTTTAGCGGTAAGCTCCTACAATGAGCAGTTCTTC
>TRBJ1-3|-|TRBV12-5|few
CASGLVLGGSSFSGNTIYF
TGTGCTAGTGGTTTGGTACTTGGGGGCTCTTCGTTCTCTGGAAACACCATATATTTT
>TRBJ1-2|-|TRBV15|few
CATSRANTGIDYGYTF
TGTGCCACCAGCAGAGCCAACACAGGGATCGACTATGGCTACACCTTC
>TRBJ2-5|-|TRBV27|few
CASSLFFNQETQYF
TGTGCCAGCAGTTTATTTTTCAACCAAGAGACCCAGTACTTC
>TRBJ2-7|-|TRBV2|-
CASSELEQYF
TGTGCCAGCAGTGAGCTTGAGCAGTACTTC
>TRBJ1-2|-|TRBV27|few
CASSFMGASNGYTF
TGTGCCAGCAGTTTTATGGGGGCCTCGAATGGCTACACCTTC
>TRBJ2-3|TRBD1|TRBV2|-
CASRARTGNTDTQYF
TGTGCCAGCAGAGCTAGGACAGGGAACACAGATACGCAGTATTTT
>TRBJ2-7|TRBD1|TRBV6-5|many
CASSRTGGVTYEQYF
TGTGCCAGCAGCCGAACAGGGGGTGTAACCTACGAGCAGTACTTC
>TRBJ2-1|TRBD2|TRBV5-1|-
CASSSGLAGTYNEQFF
TGCGCCAGCAGCTCCGGACTAGCGGGAACCTACAATGAGCAGTTCTTC
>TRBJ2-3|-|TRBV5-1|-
CASSPRKGAGDTQYF
TGCGCCAGCAGCCCACGTAAAGGGGCAGGAGATACGCAGTATTTT
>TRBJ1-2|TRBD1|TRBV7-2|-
CASSKGQDRVNYGYTF
TGTGCCAGCAGCAAAGGTCAGGACAGGGTTAACTATGGCTACACCTTC
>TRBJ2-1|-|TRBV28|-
CASSSGDTVREQFF
TGTGCCAGCAGTTCCGGGGATACGGTACGGGAGCAGTTCTTC
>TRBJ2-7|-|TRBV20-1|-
CSATGPLPYEQYF
TGCAGTGCTACCGGACCGCTCCCCTACGAGCAGTACTTC
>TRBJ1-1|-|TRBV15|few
CATSTGLSVTEAFF
TGTGCCACCAGCACGGGCTTGAGTGTAACTGAAGCTTTCTTT
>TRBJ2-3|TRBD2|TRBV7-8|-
CAGSLQTSGSTDTQYF
TGTGCCGGCAGCCTTCAGACTAGCGGGAGCACAGATACGCAGTATTTT
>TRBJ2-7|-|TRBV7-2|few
CASSSGPGPSYEQYF
TGTGCCAGCAGCTCCGGTCCCGGGCCCTCCTACGAGCAGTACTTC
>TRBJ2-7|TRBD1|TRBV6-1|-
CASSQDRDDEQYF
TGTGCCAGCAGCCAGGACAGGGATGACGAGCAGTACTTC
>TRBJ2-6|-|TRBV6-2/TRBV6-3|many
CASRTGANVLTF
TGTGCCAGCCGAACCGGGGCCAACGTCCTGACTTTC
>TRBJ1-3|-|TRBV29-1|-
CSVRIGNTIYF
TGCAGCGTGAGGATAGGAAACACCATATATTTT
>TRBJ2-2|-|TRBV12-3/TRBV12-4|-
CASSPELRELFF
TGTGCCAGCAGCCCAGAACTAAGGGAGCTGTTTTTT
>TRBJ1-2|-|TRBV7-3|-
CASSLTRTAGGYTF
TGTGCCAGCAGCTTAACTAGGACAGCGGGTGGCTACACCTTC
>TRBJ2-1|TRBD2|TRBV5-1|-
CASSLAVSGGADYNEQFF
TGCGCCAGCAGCTTGGCGGTTAGCGGGGGGGCGGATTACAATGAGCAGTTCTTC
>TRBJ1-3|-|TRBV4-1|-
CASSQDLPEAGNTIYF
TGCGCCAGCAGCCAAGATTTGCCAGAAGCTGGAAACACCATATATTTT
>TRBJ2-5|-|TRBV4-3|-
CASSQDGGPTEGTQYF
TGCGCCAGCAGCCAAGACGGTGGGCCTACGGAGGGGACCCAGTACTTC
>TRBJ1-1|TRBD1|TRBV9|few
CASSAQGVKNTEAFF
TGTGCCAGCAGCGCACAGGGGGTAAAGAACACTGAAGCTTTCTTT